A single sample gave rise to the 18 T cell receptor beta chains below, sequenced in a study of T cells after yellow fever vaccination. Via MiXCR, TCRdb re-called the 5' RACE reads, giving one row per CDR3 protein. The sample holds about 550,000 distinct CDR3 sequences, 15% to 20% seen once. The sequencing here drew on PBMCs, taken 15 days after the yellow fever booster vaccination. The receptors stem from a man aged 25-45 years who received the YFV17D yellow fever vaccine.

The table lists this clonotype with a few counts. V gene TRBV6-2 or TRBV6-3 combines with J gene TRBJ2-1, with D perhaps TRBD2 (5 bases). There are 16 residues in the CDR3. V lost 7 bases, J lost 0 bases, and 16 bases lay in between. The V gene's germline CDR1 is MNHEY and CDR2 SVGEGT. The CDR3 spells CASTPSEDLSYNEQFF. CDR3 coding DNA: TGTGCCAGCACCCCCTCGGAGGACCTCTCCTACAATGAGCAGTTCTTC.

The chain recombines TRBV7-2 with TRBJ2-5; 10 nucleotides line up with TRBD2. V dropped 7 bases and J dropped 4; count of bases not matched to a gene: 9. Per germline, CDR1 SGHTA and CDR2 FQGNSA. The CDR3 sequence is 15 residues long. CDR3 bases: TGTGCCAGCACCCAACCTAGCGGGAGAATAGAGACCCAGTACTTC. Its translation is CASTQPSGRIETQYF.

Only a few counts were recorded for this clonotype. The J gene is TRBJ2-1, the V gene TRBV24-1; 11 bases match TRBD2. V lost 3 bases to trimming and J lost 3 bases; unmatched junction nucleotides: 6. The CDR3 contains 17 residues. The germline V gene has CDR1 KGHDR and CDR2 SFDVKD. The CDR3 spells CATSDITSGSDYNEQFF. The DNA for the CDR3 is TGTGCCACCAGTGATATCACTAGCGGGAGTGACTACAATGAGCAGTTCTTC.

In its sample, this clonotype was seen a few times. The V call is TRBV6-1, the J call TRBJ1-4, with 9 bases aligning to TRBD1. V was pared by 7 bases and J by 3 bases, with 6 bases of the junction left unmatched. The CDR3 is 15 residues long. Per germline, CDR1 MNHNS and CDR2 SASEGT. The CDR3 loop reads CASKTGGNANEKLFF. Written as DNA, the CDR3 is TGTGCCAGCAAAACAGGGGGCAATGCTAATGAAAAACTGTTTTTT.

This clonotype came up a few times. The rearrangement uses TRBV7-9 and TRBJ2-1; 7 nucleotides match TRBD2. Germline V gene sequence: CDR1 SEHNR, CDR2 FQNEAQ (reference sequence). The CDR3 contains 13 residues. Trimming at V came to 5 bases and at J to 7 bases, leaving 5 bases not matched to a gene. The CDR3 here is CASSPLGGNEQFF. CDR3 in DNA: TGTGCCAGCAGCCCCCTGGGAGGGAATGAGCAGTTCTTC.

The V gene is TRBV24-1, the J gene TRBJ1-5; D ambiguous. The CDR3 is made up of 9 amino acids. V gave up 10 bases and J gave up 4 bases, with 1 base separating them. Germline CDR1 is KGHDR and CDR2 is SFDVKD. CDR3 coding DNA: TGTGCCACAAATCAGCCCCAGCATTTT. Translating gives CATNQPQHF.

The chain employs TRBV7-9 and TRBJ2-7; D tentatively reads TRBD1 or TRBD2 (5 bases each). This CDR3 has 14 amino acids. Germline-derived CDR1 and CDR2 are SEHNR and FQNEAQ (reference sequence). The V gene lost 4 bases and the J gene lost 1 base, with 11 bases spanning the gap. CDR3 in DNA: TGTGCCAGCAGCTCAGGGACGGTTTCCTACGAGCAGTACTTC. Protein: CASSSGTVSYEQYF.

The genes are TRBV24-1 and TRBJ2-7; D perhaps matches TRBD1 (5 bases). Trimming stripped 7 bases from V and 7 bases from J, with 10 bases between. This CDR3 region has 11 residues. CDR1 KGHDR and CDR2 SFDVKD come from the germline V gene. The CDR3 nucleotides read TGTGCCACCAGCAAAAACAGGGAGCAGTACTTC. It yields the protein CATSKNREQYF.

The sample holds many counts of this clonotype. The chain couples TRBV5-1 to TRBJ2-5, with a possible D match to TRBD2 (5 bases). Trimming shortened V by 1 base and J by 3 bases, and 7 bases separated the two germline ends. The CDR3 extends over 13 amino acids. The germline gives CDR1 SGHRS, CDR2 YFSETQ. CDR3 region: CASSLWGEETQYF. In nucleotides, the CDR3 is TGCGCCAGCAGCTTGTGGGGAGAAGAGACCCAGTACTTC.

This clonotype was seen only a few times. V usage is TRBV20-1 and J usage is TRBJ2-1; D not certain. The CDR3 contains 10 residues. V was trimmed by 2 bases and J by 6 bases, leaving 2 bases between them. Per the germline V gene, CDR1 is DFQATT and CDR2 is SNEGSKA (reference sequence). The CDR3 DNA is TGCAGTGCTAGACCCAATGAGCAGTTCTTC. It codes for CSARPNEQFF.

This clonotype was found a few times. The CDR3 DNA follows: TGTGCCAGCAGCCGTAATTTTGGGACAGGGGTAGAGACCCAGTACTTC. Translating it yields CASSRNFGTGVETQYF. The chain is built from TRBV6-1 and TRBJ2-5; 10 bases agree with TRBD1. This CDR3 spans 16 amino acids. Germline loops: CDR1 MNHNS, CDR2 SASEGT. With 6 bases clipped from V and 4 bases from J, the junction kept 11 bases outside the gene matches.

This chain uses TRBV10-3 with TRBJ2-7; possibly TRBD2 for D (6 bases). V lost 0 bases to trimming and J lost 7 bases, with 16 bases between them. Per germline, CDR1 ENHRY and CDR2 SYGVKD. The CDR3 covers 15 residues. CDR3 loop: CAISESGAGTEEQYF. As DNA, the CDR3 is TGTGCCATCAGTGAGTCTGGAGCAGGGACTGAGGAGCAGTACTTC.

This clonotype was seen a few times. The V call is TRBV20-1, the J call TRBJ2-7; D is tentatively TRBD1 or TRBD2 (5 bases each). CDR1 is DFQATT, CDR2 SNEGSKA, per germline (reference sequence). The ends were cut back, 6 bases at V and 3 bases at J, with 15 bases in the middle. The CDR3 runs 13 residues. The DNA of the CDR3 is TGCAGTGCGCCGGGACGGAGGATCTACGAGCAGTACTTC. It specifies CSAPGRRIYEQYF.

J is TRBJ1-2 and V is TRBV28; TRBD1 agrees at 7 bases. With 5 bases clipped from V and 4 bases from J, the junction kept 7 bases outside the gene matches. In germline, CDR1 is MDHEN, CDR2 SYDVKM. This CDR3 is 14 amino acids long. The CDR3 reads CASSVTGSAYGYTF. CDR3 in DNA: TGTGCCAGCAGTGTGACAGGGAGTGCCTATGGCTACACCTTC.

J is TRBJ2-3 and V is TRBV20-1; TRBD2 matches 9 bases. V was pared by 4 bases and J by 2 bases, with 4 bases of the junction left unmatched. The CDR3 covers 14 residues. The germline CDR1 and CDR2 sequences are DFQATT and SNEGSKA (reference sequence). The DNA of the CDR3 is TGCAGTGCTATTAGCGGGAGAGCCACAGATACGCAGTATTTT. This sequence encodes CSAISGRATDTQYF.

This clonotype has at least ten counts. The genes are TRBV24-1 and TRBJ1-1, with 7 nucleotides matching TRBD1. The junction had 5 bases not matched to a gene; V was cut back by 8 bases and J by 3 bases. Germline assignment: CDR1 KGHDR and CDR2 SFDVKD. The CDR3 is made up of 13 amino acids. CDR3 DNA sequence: TGTGCCACCACGGACAGGTGGCACACTGAAGCTTTCTTT. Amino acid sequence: CATTDRWHTEAFF.

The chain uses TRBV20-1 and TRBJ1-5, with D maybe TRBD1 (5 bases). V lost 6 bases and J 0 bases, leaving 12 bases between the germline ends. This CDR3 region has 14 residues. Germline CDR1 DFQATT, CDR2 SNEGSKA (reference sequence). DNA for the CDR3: TGCAGTGCCCGGGGACCTTATAGCAATCAGCCCCAGCATTTT. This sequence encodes CSARGPYSNQPQHF.

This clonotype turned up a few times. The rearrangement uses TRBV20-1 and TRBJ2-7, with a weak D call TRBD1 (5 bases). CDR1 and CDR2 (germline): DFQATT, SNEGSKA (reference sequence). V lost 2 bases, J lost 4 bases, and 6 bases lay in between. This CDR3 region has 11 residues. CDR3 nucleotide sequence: TGCAGTGCTAGATCAGGGTACGAGCAGTACTTC. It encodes CSARSGYEQYF.